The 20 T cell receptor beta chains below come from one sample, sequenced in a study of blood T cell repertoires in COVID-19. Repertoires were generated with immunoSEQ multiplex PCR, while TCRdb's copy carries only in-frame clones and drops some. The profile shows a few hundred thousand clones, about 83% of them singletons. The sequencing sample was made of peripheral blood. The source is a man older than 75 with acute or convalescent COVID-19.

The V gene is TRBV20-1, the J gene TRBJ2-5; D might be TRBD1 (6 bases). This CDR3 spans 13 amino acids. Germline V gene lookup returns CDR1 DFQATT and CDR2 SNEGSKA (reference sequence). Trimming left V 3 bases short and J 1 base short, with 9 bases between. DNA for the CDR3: TGCAGTGCTAGTCGGACAGTCCAAGAGACCCAGTACTTC. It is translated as CSASRTVQETQYF.

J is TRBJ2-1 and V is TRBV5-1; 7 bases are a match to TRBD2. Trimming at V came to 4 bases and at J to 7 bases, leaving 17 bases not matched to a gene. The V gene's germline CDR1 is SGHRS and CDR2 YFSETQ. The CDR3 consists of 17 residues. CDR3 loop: CASSLILTGGSSNEQFF. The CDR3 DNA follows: TGCGCCAGCAGCCTTATTTTAACTGGCGGGAGTTCGAATGAGCAGTTCTTC.

CDR3 in DNA: TGTGCCAGCAGCTTTGGACTAGACGATACGCAGTATTTT. This sequence encodes CASSFGLDDTQYF. This chain connects TRBV11-3 to TRBJ2-3, with 7 bases that match TRBD2. CDR3 length: 13 amino acids. From germline, CDR1 is SGHNT and CDR2 YENEEA. Unmatched junction bases numbered 3, after V lost 3 bases and J lost 6 bases.

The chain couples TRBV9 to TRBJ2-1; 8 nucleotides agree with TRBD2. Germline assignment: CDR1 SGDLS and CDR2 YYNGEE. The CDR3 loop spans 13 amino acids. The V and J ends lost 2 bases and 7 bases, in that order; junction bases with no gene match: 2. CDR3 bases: TGTGCCAGCAGCGTTCTAGCGGGTAATGAGCAGTTCTTC. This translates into CASSVLAGNEQFF.

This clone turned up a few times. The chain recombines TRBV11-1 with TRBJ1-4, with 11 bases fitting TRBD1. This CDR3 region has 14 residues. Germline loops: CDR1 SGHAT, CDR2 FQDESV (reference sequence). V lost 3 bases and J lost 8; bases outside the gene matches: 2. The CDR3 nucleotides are TGTGCCAGCAGCTTCGGGACAGGGGGGGAAAAACTGTTTTTT. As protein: CASSFGTGGEKLFF.

Here the CDR3 DNA reads TGCGCCAGCAGCTTGGAGCCAACTAGCGGGTATTACAATGAGCAGTTCTTC. It translates to CASSLEPTSGYYNEQFF. The J gene is TRBJ2-1, the V gene TRBV5-1, with 9 bases lining up with TRBD2. CDR3 length: 17 amino acids. The germline V gene has CDR1 SGHRS and CDR2 YFSETQ. The trim removed 0 bases at V and 4 bases at J, leaving 8 bases unmatched.

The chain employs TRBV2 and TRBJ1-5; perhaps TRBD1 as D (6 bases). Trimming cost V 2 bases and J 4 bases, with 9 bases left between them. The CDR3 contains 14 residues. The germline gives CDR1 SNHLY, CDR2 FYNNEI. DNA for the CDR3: TGTGCCAGCAGTGAACGACAGGATAATCAGCCCCAGCATTTT. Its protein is CASSERQDNQPQHF.

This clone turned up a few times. The CDR3 loop reads CASRRAAQGYEQYF. CDR3 in DNA: TGTGCCAGCAGACGGGCCGCACAGGGCTACGAGCAGTACTTC. The chain is built from TRBV2 and TRBJ2-7; D is possibly TRBD1 (6 bases). Germline lookup yields CDR1 SNHLY and CDR2 FYNNEI. Trimming took 6 bases from V and 3 from J, leaving 15 bases between them. This CDR3 region has 14 residues.

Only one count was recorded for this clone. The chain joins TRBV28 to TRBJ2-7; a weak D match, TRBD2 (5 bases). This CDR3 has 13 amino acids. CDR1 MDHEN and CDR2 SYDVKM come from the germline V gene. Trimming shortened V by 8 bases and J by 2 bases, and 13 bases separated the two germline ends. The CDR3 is CASLGRPAYEQYF. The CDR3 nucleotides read TGTGCCAGCCTAGGGAGACCCGCCTACGAGCAGTACTTC.

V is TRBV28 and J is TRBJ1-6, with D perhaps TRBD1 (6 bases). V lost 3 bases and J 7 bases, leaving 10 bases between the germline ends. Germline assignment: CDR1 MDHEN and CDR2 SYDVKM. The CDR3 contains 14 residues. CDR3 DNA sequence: TGTGCCAGCAGTTTGAATACAGGGAATTCACCCCTCCACTTT. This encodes CASSLNTGNSPLHF.

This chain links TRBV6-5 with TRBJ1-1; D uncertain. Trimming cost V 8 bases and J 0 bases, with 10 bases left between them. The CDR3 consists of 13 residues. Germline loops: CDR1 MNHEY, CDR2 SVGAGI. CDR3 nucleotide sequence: TGTGCCAGCGGGGAGACGTTGAACACTGAAGCTTTCTTT. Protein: CASGETLNTEAFF.

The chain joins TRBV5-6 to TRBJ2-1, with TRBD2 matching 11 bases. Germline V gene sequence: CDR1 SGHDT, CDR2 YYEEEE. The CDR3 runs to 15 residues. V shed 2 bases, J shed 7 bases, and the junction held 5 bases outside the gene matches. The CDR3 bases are TGTGCCAGCAGCTTTATTATAGCGGGGGGGAATGAGCAGTTCTTC. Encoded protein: CASSFIIAGGNEQFF. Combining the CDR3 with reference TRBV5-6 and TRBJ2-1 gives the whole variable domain DAGVTQSPTHLIKTRGQQVTLRCSPKSGHDTVSWYQQALGQGPQFIFQYYEEEERQRGNFPDRFSGHQFPNYSSELNVNALLLGDSALYLCASSFIIAGGNEQFFGPGTRLTVL.

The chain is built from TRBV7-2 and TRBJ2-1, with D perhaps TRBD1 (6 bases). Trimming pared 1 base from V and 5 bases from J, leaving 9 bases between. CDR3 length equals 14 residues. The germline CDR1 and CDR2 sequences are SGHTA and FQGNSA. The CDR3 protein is CASSLDRAHNEQFF. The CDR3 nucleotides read TGTGCCAGCAGCTTAGACAGGGCACACAATGAGCAGTTCTTC.

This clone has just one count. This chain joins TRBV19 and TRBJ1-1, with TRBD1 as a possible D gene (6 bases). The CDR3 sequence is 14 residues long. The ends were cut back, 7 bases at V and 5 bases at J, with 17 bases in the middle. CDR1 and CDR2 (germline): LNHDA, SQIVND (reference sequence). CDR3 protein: CASMSGRGGTEAFF. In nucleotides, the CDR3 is TGTGCCAGTATGTCTGGGAGGGGGGGGACTGAAGCTTTCTTT.

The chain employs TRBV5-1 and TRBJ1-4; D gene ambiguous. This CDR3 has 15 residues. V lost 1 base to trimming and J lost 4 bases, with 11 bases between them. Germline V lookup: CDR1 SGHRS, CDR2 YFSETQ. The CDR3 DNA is TGCGCCAGCAGCTTGCACGGGGAAGGTAATGAAAAACTGTTTTTT. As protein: CASSLHGEGNEKLFF.

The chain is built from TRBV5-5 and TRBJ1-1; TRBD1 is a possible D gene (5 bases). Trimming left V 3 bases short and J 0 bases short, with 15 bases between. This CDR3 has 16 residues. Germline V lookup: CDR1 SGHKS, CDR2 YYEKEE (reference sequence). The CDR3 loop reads CASSSGRPGLNTEAFF. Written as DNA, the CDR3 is TGTGCCAGCAGCTCAGGGCGGCCGGGCTTGAACACTGAAGCTTTCTTT.

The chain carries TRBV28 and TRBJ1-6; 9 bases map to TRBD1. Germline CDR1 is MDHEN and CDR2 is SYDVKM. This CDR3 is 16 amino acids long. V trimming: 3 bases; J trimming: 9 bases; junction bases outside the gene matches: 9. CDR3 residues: CASSFSGTGMSSPLHF. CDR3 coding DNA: TGTGCCAGCAGTTTTTCCGGGACAGGGATGAGTTCACCCCTCCACTTT. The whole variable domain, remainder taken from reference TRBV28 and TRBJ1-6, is DVKVTQSSRYLVKRTGEKVFLECVQDMDHENMFWYRQDPGLGLRLIYFSYDVKMKEKGDIPEGYSVSREKKERFSLILESASTNQTSMYLCASSFSGTGMSSPLHFGNGTRLTVT.

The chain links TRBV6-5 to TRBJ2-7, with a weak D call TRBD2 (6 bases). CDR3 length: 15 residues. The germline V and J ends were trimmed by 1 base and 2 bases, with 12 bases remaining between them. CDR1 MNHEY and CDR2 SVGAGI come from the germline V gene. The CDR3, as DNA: TGTGCCAGCAGTTACTTGGGGACTGATACCTACGAGCAGTACTTC. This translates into CASSYLGTDTYEQYF.

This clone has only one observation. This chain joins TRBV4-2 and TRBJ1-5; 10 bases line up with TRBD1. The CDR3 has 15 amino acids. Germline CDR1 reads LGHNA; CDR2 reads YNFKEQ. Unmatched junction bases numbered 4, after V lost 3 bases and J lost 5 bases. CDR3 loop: CASSQGQGRDQPQHF. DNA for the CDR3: TGTGCCAGCAGCCAGGGACAGGGGAGGGATCAGCCCCAGCATTTT.

CDR3 DNA: TGTGCCAGCAGCCCACATCAGGGCACCGGGGAGCTGTTTTTT. Translated: CASSPHQGTGELFF. The gene calls are TRBV13 and TRBJ2-2; tentative D call: TRBD1 (5 bases). V dropped 5 bases and J dropped 4 bases, with 11 bases sitting between them. Per germline, CDR1 PRHDT and CDR2 FYEKMQ (reference sequence). The CDR3 runs 14 residues.